The sequence of this TCR beta chain was determined in a study of blood T cell repertoires in COVID-19. Study at large: The analysed material was cDNA or gDNA that came from T cells, B-cell-depleted T cells, or PBMCs.

CDR1 LNHDA and CDR2 SQIVND come from the germline V gene (reference sequence). V lost 4 bases and J 1 base, leaving 11 bases between the germline ends. This CDR3 is built from 15 residues. Donors were grouped by their self-reported clinical history. Data came from immunoSEQ multiplex PCR; TCRdb stores just in-frame clones and leaves some out. The table shows 200,000 to 250,000 clones, with around 88% occurring only once. The sample was PBMCs or T cells enriched from blood (not recorded which). The chain links TRBV19 to TRBJ1-3, with no clear D. The sequence was collected from a woman aged 45 to 65 with acute COVID-19. CDR3 sequence: CASSTDSLSGNTIYF. In nucleotides, the CDR3 is TGTGCCAGTAGTACGGACTCCTTATCTGGAAACACCATATATTTT.